This T cell receptor beta chain was found in a study of T cell clonality in common variable immunodeficiency. The method was immunoSEQ multiplex PCR; TCRdb's version includes in-frame clones alone and lacks a portion of them. The record shows about 50,000 clones for this sample, with no singletons present. This clone was picked up many times. Specimen: peripheral blood mononuclear cells. The source is a person aged 18 to 70 in good health.

The sequenced CDR3 bases are TGCAGCGTTGACGTACAGGGACGCCCCTACGAG. This codes for CSVDVQGRPYE. The whole CDR3 region reads CSVDVQGRPYEQYF. V and J are TRBV29-1 and TRBJ2-7, with a possible D match to TRBD1 (6 bases). The read ends 3 residues early relative to the CDR3; the germline J gene fills the gap. V was clipped by 3 bases and J by 2 bases, with 14 bases between them. This CDR3 contains 14 residues. CDR1 and CDR2 (germline): SQVTM, ANQGSEA.